These T cell receptor beta chains were read from a single sample in a study of human T cells and chemical hapten exposure. TCRdb re-called the RACE reads with MiXCR, one entry per CDR3 protein. The table lists about 73,000 distinct CDR3 sequences, around 8.8% of them singletons. Source: whole blood, taken in connection with sensitization to the hapten diphenylcyclopropenone (DPC). These receptors were obtained from a woman aged 45 to 65 with alopecia areata. Some clones in this sample may be carry-over from other donors' samples. Both conserved end residues are part of each CDR3. Fields, in order: D gene, V gene, J gene, clone size, CDR3 DNA, CDR3 protein. The D gene is left open where the match is weak. Clone size, where shown, is once, few, many, or a class for clones that have expanded.

d_call: TRBD2
v_call: TRBV7-6
j_call: TRBJ2-7
clone_size: few
cdr3_nt: TGTGCCAGCAGCCCAACCGGGACTAGCGGGGACGAGCAGTACTTC
cdr3_aa: CASSPTGTSGDEQYF

d_call: .
v_call: TRBV7-9
j_call: TRBJ1-1
clone_size: .
cdr3_nt: TGTGCCAGCATCTTACAGGGTAGGACTGAAGCTTTCTTT
cdr3_aa: CASILQGRTEAFF

d_call: TRBD2
v_call: TRBV6-2/TRBV6-3
j_call: TRBJ2-7
clone_size: .
cdr3_nt: TGTGCCAGCAGGACTTATAGCGGGAGAAGGTACGAGCAGTACTTC
cdr3_aa: CASRTYSGRRYEQYF

d_call: TRBD2
v_call: TRBV6-5
j_call: TRBJ2-3
clone_size: .
cdr3_nt: TGTGCCAGCAGTTTCGAAGCGGGAGTAGGTGCAGATACGCAGTATTTT
cdr3_aa: CASSFEAGVGADTQYF

d_call: .
v_call: TRBV7-2
j_call: TRBJ2-7
clone_size: few
cdr3_nt: TGTGCCAGCACCCGCGGCGGCAGGAGCTCCTACGAGCAGTACTTC
cdr3_aa: CASTRGGRSSYEQYF

d_call: TRBD1
v_call: TRBV12-3/TRBV12-4
j_call: TRBJ2-1
clone_size: .
cdr3_nt: TGTGCCAGCAGTGTTGGACAGGGGGGTTACAATGAGCAGTTCTTC
cdr3_aa: CASSVGQGGYNEQFF

d_call: TRBD1
v_call: TRBV2
j_call: TRBJ1-5
clone_size: many
cdr3_nt: TGTGCCAGCTCTTTTACAGGGGGCAATCAGCCCCAGCATTTT
cdr3_aa: CASSFTGGNQPQHF

d_call: .
v_call: TRBV29-1
j_call: TRBJ1-1
clone_size: many
cdr3_nt: TGCAGCGTTGAAGCCTCCAGCACTGAAGCTTTCTTT
cdr3_aa: CSVEASSTEAFF

d_call: .
v_call: TRBV5-8
j_call: TRBJ2-7
clone_size: few
cdr3_nt: TGTGCCAGCAGCTTGGGCCACAGCTACGAGCAGTACTTC
cdr3_aa: CASSLGHSYEQYF

d_call: .
v_call: TRBV12-3/TRBV12-4
j_call: TRBJ1-2
clone_size: few
cdr3_nt: TGTGCCAGCAGCCAAGCCCATGGCTACACCTTC
cdr3_aa: CASSQAHGYTF

d_call: TRBD2
v_call: TRBV29-1
j_call: TRBJ2-1
clone_size: .
cdr3_nt: TGCAGCGACTCTAGCGGGAGTGACAATGAGCAGTTCTTC
cdr3_aa: CSDSSGSDNEQFF

d_call: .
v_call: TRBV4-1
j_call: TRBJ2-5
clone_size: few
cdr3_nt: TGCGCCAGCAGCCTCTCCGGCCGCCTGGAGACCCAGTACTTC
cdr3_aa: CASSLSGRLETQYF

d_call: .
v_call: TRBV9
j_call: TRBJ2-3
clone_size: .
cdr3_nt: TGTGCCAGCAGCGTAGTCGGCAGTTTCACAGATACGCAGTATTTT
cdr3_aa: CASSVVGSFTDTQYF

d_call: .
v_call: TRBV11-2
j_call: TRBJ1-1
clone_size: many
cdr3_nt: TGTGCCAGCAGCTTAGATCGGCAGACGGCTTTCTTT
cdr3_aa: CASSLDRQTAFF

d_call: .
v_call: TRBV28
j_call: TRBJ2-7
clone_size: .
cdr3_nt: TGTGCCACTGCGGGCGCGGGGGAGCAGTACTTC
cdr3_aa: CATAGAGEQYF

d_call: TRBD2
v_call: TRBV12-3/TRBV12-4
j_call: TRBJ2-1
clone_size: .
cdr3_nt: TGTGCCAGCAGTTTACAGCGGGGGAGCTCCTACAATGAGCAGTTCTTC
cdr3_aa: CASSLQRGSSYNEQFF

d_call: .
v_call: TRBV12-3/TRBV12-4
j_call: TRBJ2-3
clone_size: many
cdr3_nt: TGTGCCAGCAGTTTTGGACAGGGAGGGATCACAGATACGCAGTATTTT
cdr3_aa: CASSFGQGGITDTQYF

d_call: .
v_call: TRBV5-1
j_call: TRBJ2-1
clone_size: .
cdr3_nt: TGCCTCAGCAGGATAGGATTCGCCTACAATGAGCAGTTCTTC
cdr3_aa: CLSRIGFAYNEQFF

d_call: TRBD1
v_call: TRBV11-3
j_call: TRBJ2-3
clone_size: few
cdr3_nt: TGTGCCAGCAGGGCGACAGGGGCCAGCACAGATACGCAGTATTTT
cdr3_aa: CASRATGASTDTQYF

d_call: .
v_call: TRBV14
j_call: TRBJ2-3
clone_size: .
cdr3_nt: TGTGCCAGCAGCCAAGATTGGAGCGGGCTCACAGATACGCAGTATTTT
cdr3_aa: CASSQDWSGLTDTQYF

d_call: TRBD1
v_call: TRBV28
j_call: TRBJ1-1
clone_size: many
cdr3_nt: TGTGCCAGCAGTTCCGCACAGGGGTTCATGAACACTGAAGCTTTCTTT
cdr3_aa: CASSSAQGFMNTEAFF

d_call: TRBD1
v_call: TRBV30
j_call: TRBJ2-3
clone_size: .
cdr3_nt: TGTGCCTGGAGTATTCGCCGGACAGGGGATACGCAGTATTTT
cdr3_aa: CAWSIRRTGDTQYF

d_call: .
v_call: TRBV28
j_call: TRBJ1-5
clone_size: many
cdr3_nt: TGTGCCAGCAGTCCACCCAGAGTGGGGGGGCGCGAAGGCAATCAGCCCCAGCATTTT
cdr3_aa: CASSPPRVGGREGNQPQHF

d_call: .
v_call: TRBV27
j_call: TRBJ2-1
clone_size: .
cdr3_nt: TGTGCCAGCAGTCCTCGGAGGGCCGATGAGCAGTTCTTC
cdr3_aa: CASSPRRADEQFF

d_call: .
v_call: TRBV20-1
j_call: TRBJ2-7
clone_size: few
cdr3_nt: TGCAGTGCCGCTGTGGCAGGACCCATCTCCGAGCAGTACTTC
cdr3_aa: CSAAVAGPISEQYF

d_call: TRBD2
v_call: TRBV20-1
j_call: TRBJ2-7
clone_size: .
cdr3_nt: TGCAGTGCCCCGCTAGCGGGGACCTACGAGCAGTACTTC
cdr3_aa: CSAPLAGTYEQYF

d_call: TRBD2
v_call: TRBV20-1
j_call: TRBJ2-1
clone_size: .
cdr3_nt: TGCAGTGCCACCCAATACCCCCGACTAGCGGGAGGGAACAATGAGCAGTTCTTC
cdr3_aa: CSATQYPRLAGGNNEQFF